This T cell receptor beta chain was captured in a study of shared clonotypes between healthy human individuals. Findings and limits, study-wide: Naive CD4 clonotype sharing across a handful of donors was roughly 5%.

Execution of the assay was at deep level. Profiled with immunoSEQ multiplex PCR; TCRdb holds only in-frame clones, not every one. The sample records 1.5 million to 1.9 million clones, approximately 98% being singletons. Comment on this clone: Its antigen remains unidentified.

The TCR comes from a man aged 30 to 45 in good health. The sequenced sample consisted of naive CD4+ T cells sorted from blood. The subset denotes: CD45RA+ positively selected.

CDR3 region: CASSPPGTSRRFF. CDR3 bases: TGTGCCAGCAGCCCCCCCGGGACTTCCCGGCGGTTCTTC. V gene TRBV11-2 combines with J gene TRBJ2-1; perhaps TRBD2 as D (6 bases). Germline V gene data show CDR1 as SGHAT and CDR2 as FQNNGV. This CDR3 contains 13 residues. Between the trimmed V and J ends, which lost 5 bases and 15 bases, there was a span of 20 bases.